A single sample is the source of the 8 T cell receptor beta chains below, sequenced in a study of OX40 agonist ivuxolimab in advanced cancers. TCRdb keeps only in-frame clones here, not all; method: immunoSEQ multiplex PCR. The sample contains roughly 26,000 clones, about 74% of which appear only once. The material was CD4+ or CD8+ T cells sorted from blood, obtained in a trial of the OX40 agonist ivuxolimab. All receptors derive from an adult with an advanced solid tumor such as melanoma, head and neck, liver or kidney cancer.

The chain carries TRBV10-2 and TRBJ1-6, with 8 bases identical to TRBD1. Germline-derived CDR1 and CDR2 are WSHSY and SAAADI. V dropped 7 bases and J dropped 8; count of bases not matched to a gene: 1. The CDR3 has 12 amino acids. CDR3 region: CASKTGDSPLHF. The CDR3 coding sequence is TGCGCCAGCAAGACAGGGGATTCACCCCTCCACTTT.

This clone showed up just once. The chain joins TRBV7-2 to TRBJ1-2; D call uncertain. The CDR3 length is 15 residues. Trimming stripped 0 bases from V and 2 bases from J, with 10 bases between. In germline, CDR1 is SGHTA, CDR2 FQGNSA. The CDR3 spells CASSLAGTANYGYTF. CDR3 DNA: TGTGCCAGCAGCTTAGCGGGCACAGCCAACTATGGCTACACCTTC. The entire variable domain, with the rest obtained from reference TRBV7-2 and TRBJ1-2, is as follows: GAGVSQSPSNKVTEKGKDVELRCDPISGHTALYWYRQSLGQGLEFLIYFQGNSAPDKSGLPSDRFSAERTGGSVSTLTIQRTQQEDSAVYLCASSLAGTANYGYTFGSGTRLTVV.

The V and J genes are TRBV6-5 and TRBJ1-1; 8 nucleotides line up with TRBD1. The CDR3 extends over 16 amino acids. Germline loops: CDR1 MNHEY, CDR2 SVGAGI. The V segment lost 0 bases and the J segment 10 bases; nucleotides outside the gene matches: 13. The CDR3 loop reads CASSYSSWQGAKGAFF. The CDR3 nucleotides read TGTGCCAGCAGTTACTCGTCTTGGCAGGGGGCAAAAGGAGCTTTCTTT.

The rearrangement links TRBV2 to TRBJ1-5; possibly TRBD1 for D (5 bases). Germline CDR1 reads SNHLY; CDR2 reads FYNNEI. The CDR3 length is 12 residues. Trimming removed 7 bases from V and 5 bases from J, with 9 bases in between. In DNA, the CDR3 is TGTGCCAGCACTCAGGGTTATCAGCCCCAGCATTTT. Its protein product is CASTQGYQPQHF.

The chain uses TRBV11-1 and TRBJ2-2, with TRBD2 as a possible D gene (6 bases). V shed 0 bases and J shed 4 bases, with 9 bases lying between them. Germline-derived CDR1 and CDR2 are SGHAT and FQDESV (reference sequence). The length of the CDR3 is 15 residues. This CDR3 reads CASSLAGGGTGELFF. DNA for the CDR3: TGTGCCAGCAGCTTAGCGGGGGGTGGCACCGGGGAGCTGTTTTTT.

The chain employs TRBV19 and TRBJ1-2; D might be TRBD1 (5 bases). The length of the CDR3 is 13 residues. Germline-derived CDR1 and CDR2 are LNHDA and SQIVND (reference sequence). V lost 6 bases and J lost 8, with 16 bases in between. The CDR3 is CASRGPREGGYTF. For the CDR3, the DNA is TGTGCCAGTAGGGGACCCCGAGAGGGCGGCTACACCTTC.

The chain recombines TRBV30 with TRBJ1-2; D is uncertain. Deletions cut 3 bases from V and 8 bases from J, with 10 bases between. CDR3 size: 11 residues. Germline V lookup: CDR1 GTSNPN, CDR2 SVGIG (reference sequence). The CDR3 region is CAWSVDYGYTF. The CDR3 DNA follows: TGTGCCTGGAGCGTCGATTACGGCTACACCTTC.

This chain uses TRBV4-3 with TRBJ2-3; perhaps TRBD2 as D (5 bases). The CDR3 is made up of 14 amino acids. Trimming shortened V by 0 bases and J by 6 bases, and 10 bases separated the two germline ends. Germline assignment: CDR1 LGHNA and CDR2 YSLEER. In DNA form, the CDR3 reads TGCGCCAGCAGCCAAGATACGGGGAGCGATACGCAGTATTTT. It yields the protein CASSQDTGSDTQYF.